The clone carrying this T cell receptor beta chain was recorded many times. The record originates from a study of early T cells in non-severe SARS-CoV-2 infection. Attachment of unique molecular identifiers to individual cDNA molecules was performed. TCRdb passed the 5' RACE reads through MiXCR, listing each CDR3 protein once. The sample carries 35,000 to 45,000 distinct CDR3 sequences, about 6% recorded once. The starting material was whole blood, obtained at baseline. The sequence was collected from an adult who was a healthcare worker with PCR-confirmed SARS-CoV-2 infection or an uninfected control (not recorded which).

The CDR3 bases are TGTGCCAGCAGCTTAGGAGGGGGAACCCAGTACTTC. Encoded protein: CASSLGGGTQYF. The V gene is TRBV11-2, the J gene TRBJ2-5; D possibly corresponds to TRBD1 (6 bases). The CDR3 extends over 12 amino acids. Germline V gene lookup returns CDR1 SGHAT and CDR2 FQNNGV. The V gene lost 1 base and the J gene lost 8 bases, with 8 bases spanning the gap.